This T cell receptor (beta chain) originates from a study of blood T cell repertoires in COVID-19. Only in-frame clones appear in the TCRdb table, and some are missing; sequencing was by immunoSEQ multiplex PCR. The sample has about 69,000 clones, less than 85% seen once; the top ten hold roughly 15%. This CDR3 region has 13 residues. Germline CDR1 reads MNHEY; CDR2 reads SVGAGI. Trimming shortened V by 6 bases and J by 1 base, and 9 bases separated the two germline ends. The clonotype was recovered from a man aged 45 to 65 with COVID-19, enrolled during active disease. The rearrangement uses TRBV6-5 and TRBJ1-1; D is ambiguous. The sample consisted of peripheral blood. CDR3 in amino acids: CASSAQENTEAFF. CDR3 sequence (DNA): TGTGCCAGCAGCGCTCAGGAGAACACTGAAGCTTTCTTT.